A selection of T cell receptor beta chains follows, all from one sample in a study of blood T cell repertoires in COVID-19. The table came from immunoSEQ multiplex PCR; TCRdb's copy has only in-frame clones and leaves some out. Among 250,000 or so clones, about 91% were seen once, and the ten largest hold 2.8%. Source material: PBMCs or T cells enriched from blood (not recorded which). These receptors were collected from a man aged 40-50 years who had been exposed to COVID-19. The CDR3 runs from the conserved cysteine through the conserved F or W. Each record gives: V gene, D gene, J gene, clone size, CDR3 DNA, CDR3 protein. The D gene is left open where the match is weak. Some rows mark clone size as missing; the rest say once, few, many or name a class of expanded clone.

>TRBV5-6|.|TRBJ2-1|.
TGTGCCAGCAGCGGGGAGACCGACAATGAGCAGTTCTTC
CASSGETDNEQFF
>TRBV10-3|TRBD2|TRBJ2-3|.
TGTGCCATCCAGAGCGGGAGTGCCTCAGATACGCAGTATTTT
CAIQSGSASDTQYF
>TRBV5-6|.|TRBJ1-1|.
TGTGCCAGCAGCTCCCGTACAGGGAAGATCGAAGCTTTCTTT
CASSSRTGKIEAFF
>TRBV12-3/TRBV12-4|.|TRBJ2-7|few
TGTGCCAGCAGCTACCACTACGAGCAGTACTTC
CASSYHYEQYF
>TRBV27|TRBD1|TRBJ2-1|.
TGTGCCATCAACTCCCCAGGGGGTGGGAATGAGCAGTTCTTC
CAINSPGGGNEQFF
>TRBV4-3|TRBD1|TRBJ2-1|.
TGCGCCAGCAGCCAAGGACAGGGCTACAATGAGCAGTTCTTC
CASSQGQGYNEQFF
>TRBV18|TRBD1|TRBJ2-1|.
TGTGCCAGCTCTCTAGGACAGGGGGCCTACAATGAGCAGTTCTTC
CASSLGQGAYNEQFF
>TRBV9|.|TRBJ2-2|.
TGTGCCAGCAGCGCAGGCTGGGTGACAGGAGTGGCCGGGGAGCTGTTTTTT
CASSAGWVTGVAGELFF
>TRBV28|TRBD1|TRBJ1-2|.
TGTGCCAGCAGGACAGGGGGCTTTGAGTCCAATGGCTACACCTTC
CASRTGGFESNGYTF
>TRBV27|.|TRBJ1-1|.
TGTGCCAGCAGTTTAATAGCGGGCACTGAAGCTTTCTTT
CASSLIAGTEAFF
>TRBV7-9|.|TRBJ2-3|.
TGTGCCAGCAGCTCAGTCCAAACGCAGTATTTT
CASSSVQTQYF
>TRBV27|.|TRBJ2-1|.
TGTGCCTCGAGAGGAGGGTACAATGAGCAGTTCTTC
CASRGGYNEQFF
>TRBV10-3|TRBD1|TRBJ1-2|.
TGTGCCATCGGCAGTGACAGGGAGCGACGTGGCTACACCTTC
CAIGSDRERRGYTF
>TRBV29-1|TRBD2|TRBJ2-7|.
TGCAGCGTTGAAGATACTAGCGGGACTGAAGGCTACGAGCAGTACTTC
CSVEDTSGTEGYEQYF
>TRBV4-3|TRBD1|TRBJ1-2|.
TGCGCCAGCAGCCAAGGAGGGGACAGGTCTCTGGGCTACACCTTC
CASSQGGDRSLGYTF
>TRBV9|TRBD1|TRBJ1-3|few
TGTGCCAGCAGCGGACAGGGGAGAGACACCATATATTTT
CASSGQGRDTIYF
>TRBV20-1|TRBD1|TRBJ2-7|.
TGCAGTGCCCGGACAGGGACCGAGCAGTACTTC
CSARTGTEQYF